The rows below give T cell receptor beta chains drawn from one sample of a study of siplizumab effects on memory and regulatory T cells. TCRdb's table, derived via immunoSEQ multiplex PCR, lists solely in-frame clones and lacks some. This table holds some 100,000 clones, roughly 91% found once. Sequencing was carried out using non-Treg CD4+ T cells sorted from blood. These receptors all stem from a human donor in good health. The CDR3 runs from the conserved cysteine through the conserved F or W. A D gene is named only where the DNA matches it firmly. Expanded clones are given a class, and other clones once, few, many or no size at all.

>TRBV5-1|few|TRBJ2-3|NA
CASSLEGLADTQYF
TGCGCCAGCAGCTTGGAGGGGCTGGCAGATACGCAGTATTTT
>TRBV7-5|NA|TRBJ1-3|NA
CVRRYEGFEDTIYF
TGTGTCAGAAGATATGAGGGATTTGAGGACACCATATATTTT
>TRBV5-5|NA|TRBJ1-1|NA
CASSLTVNTEAFF
TGTGCCAGCAGCTTGACCGTGAACACTGAAGCTTTCTTT
>TRBV6-6|NA|TRBJ1-1|NA
CASSRTANTEAFF
TGTGCCAGCAGTCGGACAGCGAACACTGAAGCTTTCTTT
>TRBV18|NA|TRBJ2-1|TRBD2
CASSPPTSGRFHEQFF
TGTGCCAGCTCACCGCCTACTAGCGGGAGGTTCCATGAGCAGTTCTTC
>TRBV7-2|NA|TRBJ2-7|TRBD2
CASSLKGTGSGSPYEQYF
TGTGCCAGCAGCTTAAAAGGTACGGGGAGCGGGAGCCCCTACGAGCAGTACTTC
>TRBV2|NA|TRBJ2-1|NA
CASSKGRYNEQFF
TGTGCCAGCTCAAAGGGTCGCTACAATGAGCAGTTCTTC
>TRBV5-1|NA|TRBJ2-7|TRBD2
CASSLGGTGPGYEQYF
TGCGCCAGCAGCCTGGGGGGGACGGGCCCAGGGTACGAGCAGTACTTC
>TRBV2|NA|TRBJ2-7|NA
CASKKGGPGPYEQYF
TGTGCCAGCAAAAAGGGAGGACCCGGCCCCTACGAGCAGTACTTC
>TRBV4-2|few|TRBJ2-7|NA
CASSKRDNPYEQYF
TGTGCCAGCAGCAAAAGAGACAATCCCTACGAGCAGTACTTC
>TRBV30|few|TRBJ1-5|NA
CAWSVSGYSNQPQHF
TGTGCCTGGAGTGTATCCGGTTATAGCAATCAGCCCCAGCATTTT
>TRBV5-1|NA|TRBJ2-2|TRBD2
CASSEPVAGDTANTGELFF
TGCGCCAGCAGCGAACCCGTAGCGGGAGACACTGCGAACACCGGGGAGCTGTTTTTT
>TRBV30|once|TRBJ2-4|NA
CAWSRRDPKNIQYF
TGTGCCTGGAGCCGGCGGGACCCCAAAAACATTCAGTACTTC
>TRBV11-2|few|TRBJ2-6|NA
CASSSGANVLTF
TGTGCCAGCAGCTCTGGGGCCAACGTCCTGACTTTC
>TRBV5-1|NA|TRBJ2-3|NA
CASTTRGVAGTDTQYF
TGCGCCAGCACCACCCGCGGGGTAGCGGGCACAGATACGCAGTATTTT
>TRBV25-1|NA|TRBJ2-1|NA
CASSGLDNEQFF
TGTGCCAGCAGTGGACTCGACAATGAGCAGTTCTTC
>TRBV5-6|NA|TRBJ2-1|TRBD2
CASSSKSKREGLSYNEQFF
TGTGCCAGCAGTAGTAAATCGAAGCGGGAGGGCCTTTCCTACAATGAGCAGTTCTTC
>TRBV15|NA|TRBJ2-2|TRBD2
CATGLLAGVKNTGELFF
TGTGCCACCGGGTTACTAGCGGGAGTAAAGAACACCGGGGAGCTGTTTTTT
>TRBV6-5|NA|TRBJ1-2|NA
CASSYAGQNYGYTF
TGTGCCAGCAGTTATGCGGGACAAAACTATGGCTACACCTTC
>TRBV5-5|NA|TRBJ2-3|NA
CASSLRQEYTDTQYF
TGTGCCAGCAGCTTGAGACAGGAGTACACAGATACGCAGTATTTT